Listed here are 27 T cell receptor beta chains from one sample, sequenced in a study of cytomegalovirus exposure and HLA in healthy donors. Vbeta (60) and Jbeta (13) primers were used in the PCR. The table came from immunoSEQ multiplex PCR; TCRdb's copy has only in-frame clones and leaves some out. The sample records approximately 120,000 clones, 69% being singletons. The material sequenced was PBMCs. These receptors all stem from a woman aged 70-85 years in good health and CMV-seropositive.

This rearrangement joins TRBV7-2 to TRBJ1-2; D is ambiguous. Trimming removed 5 bases from V and 5 bases from J, with 24 bases in between. Per the germline V gene, CDR1 is SGHTA and CDR2 is FQGNSA. This CDR3 region has 17 residues. In DNA, the CDR3 is TGTGCCAGCAGCCTTATGGGAGTGCGAAGCCCCAGTTATGGCTACACCTTC. Translation gives CASSLMGVRSPSYGYTF.

V and J are TRBV19 and TRBJ2-6; D may be TRBD2 (6 bases). V was clipped by 1 base and J by 2 bases, with 9 bases between them. The CDR3 contains 16 residues. Germline CDR1 is LNHDA and CDR2 is SQIVND (reference sequence). The CDR3 reads CASSIGRGTGANVLTF. DNA for the CDR3: TGTGCCAGTAGTATAGGGCGGGGAACTGGGGCCAACGTCCTGACTTTC.

The chain carries TRBV7-8 and TRBJ1-1, with D hard to call. The CDR3 runs to 15 residues. Germline-derived CDR1 and CDR2 are SGHVS and FQNEAQ. V gave up 5 bases and J gave up 0 bases, with 13 bases separating them. CDR3 loop: CASSPSGAVNTEAFF. As DNA, the CDR3 is TGTGCCAGCAGCCCCTCGGGAGCCGTGAACACTGAAGCTTTCTTT. The full variable domain, rest sourced from reference TRBV7-8 and TRBJ1-1, is GAGVSQSPRYKVAKRGQDVALRCDPISGHVSLFWYQQALGQGPEFLTYFQNEAQLDKSGLPSDRFFAERPEGSVSTLKIQRTQQEDSAVYLCASSPSGAVNTEAFFGQGTRLTVV.

J is TRBJ1-4 and V is TRBV6-5, with TRBD1 matching over 7 bases. The CDR3 totals 15 residues. Looked up from germline, CDR1 is MNHEY and CDR2 is SVGAGI. The V and J ends lost 2 bases and 5 bases, in that order; junction bases with no gene match: 5. In DNA, the CDR3 is TGTGCCAGCAGTTACACAAAGGACAGGAATGAAAAACTGTTTTTT. Residues: CASSYTKDRNEKLFF.

This clone was detected once. The V and J genes are TRBV5-4 and TRBJ2-1; 9 bases line up with TRBD2. CDR3 length equals 16 residues. Per germline, CDR1 SGHNT and CDR2 YYREEE (reference sequence). J gave up 7 bases and V 4 bases, and 12 bases lay outside the gene matches. The chain's CDR3 is CASSPPAPSGANEQFF. The CDR3 nucleotides read TGTGCCAGCAGCCCCCCCGCCCCTAGCGGGGCTAATGAGCAGTTCTTC.

The chain recombines TRBV6-5 with TRBJ1-1; D remains ambiguous. The CDR3 totals 13 residues. Germline lookup yields CDR1 MNHEY and CDR2 SVGAGI. V was cut by 7 bases and J by 8 bases, with 17 bases left in between. CDR3 DNA: TGTGCCAGCACCAAAATCACGGGGAGAGAAGCTTTCTTT. This translates into CASTKITGREAFF.

The gene calls are TRBV6-1 and TRBJ2-3; the match to TRBD1 covers 10 bases. Germline V lookup: CDR1 MNHNS, CDR2 SASEGT. Losses at the gene ends were 7 bases for V and 5 bases for J; bases not matched to a gene: 6. The CDR3 has 14 residues. As DNA, the CDR3 is TGTGCCAGCACCCCGGGACAGGGGATAGATACGCAGTATTTT. It codes for CASTPGQGIDTQYF.

The chain employs TRBV19 and TRBJ1-5; D gene uncertain. With 7 bases removed from V and 2 bases from J, the gap between germline ends came to 24 bases. Germline lookup yields CDR1 LNHDA and CDR2 SQIVND (reference sequence). This CDR3 spans 18 amino acids. The CDR3 loop is CASKGIDFRELGNQPQHF. As DNA, the CDR3 is TGTGCCAGTAAAGGGATAGACTTTCGAGAACTAGGCAATCAGCCCCAGCATTTT.

The V call is TRBV10-3, the J call TRBJ2-5; no firm D call. The germline gives CDR1 ENHRY, CDR2 SYGVKD. The CDR3 contains 13 residues. V dropped 2 bases and J dropped 5 bases, with 9 bases sitting between them. Here the CDR3 reads CAISENSLETQYF. The CDR3 DNA sequence: TGTGCCATCAGTGAGAATAGCCTCGAGACCCAGTACTTC.

This clone was seen just once. The chain combines TRBV27 with TRBJ2-3; 11 positions match TRBD2. V lost 0 bases and J lost 3; bases outside the gene matches: 8. Germline CDR1 reads MNHEY; CDR2 reads SMNVEV (reference sequence). This CDR3 comprises 18 residues. The CDR3 is CASSLSSASGGKTDTQYF. The CDR3 nucleotides read TGTGCCAGCAGTTTATCGTCGGCTAGCGGGGGGAAGACAGATACGCAGTATTTT.

The V gene is TRBV5-6, the J gene TRBJ2-7; the match to TRBD2 covers 7 bases. The CDR3 is 15 residues long. Germline-derived CDR1 and CDR2 are SGHDT and YYEEEE. V lost 4 bases to trimming and J lost 2 bases; unmatched junction nucleotides: 9. CDR3 loop: CASSPPGLLPYEQYF. CDR3 in DNA: TGTGCCAGCAGCCCTCCGGGACTACTTCCCTACGAGCAGTACTTC.

The genes are TRBV2 and TRBJ2-1; 13 nucleotides match TRBD2. J gave up 5 bases and V 9 bases, and 10 bases lay outside the gene matches. Germline CDR1 and CDR2: SNHLY and FYNNEI. The CDR3 has 16 residues. Here the CDR3 reads CASRPPLAGGDNEQFF. The CDR3, as DNA: TGTGCCAGTCGACCGCCACTAGCGGGGGGGGACAATGAGCAGTTCTTC.

The J gene is TRBJ1-1, the V gene TRBV6-1; 8 bases fit TRBD1. With 5 bases clipped from V and 5 bases from J, the junction kept 10 bases outside the gene matches. The CDR3 runs to 15 residues. Germline CDR1 MNHNS, CDR2 SASEGT. The CDR3, as DNA: TGTGCCAGCAGTCCCCAGGGACAGGTAAATACTGAAGCTTTCTTT. This codes for CASSPQGQVNTEAFF.

The sample holds a few counts of this clone. The V and J genes are TRBV6-1 and TRBJ1-5; 7 bases align to TRBD1. Germline CDR1 and CDR2: MNHNS and SASEGT. V was pared by 4 bases and J by 1 base, with 4 bases of the junction left unmatched. The CDR3 has 15 residues. CDR3 protein: CASSAKTGSNQPQHF. CDR3 DNA: TGTGCCAGCAGTGCCAAGACAGGGAGCAATCAGCCCCAGCATTTT.

This sequence joins TRBV19 and TRBJ1-1, with 9 bases aligning to TRBD1. This CDR3 is built from 14 residues. Unmatched junction bases numbered 4, after V lost 7 bases and J lost 1 base. Germline V CDR1 and CDR2: LNHDA, SQIVND (reference sequence). The DNA for the CDR3 is TGTGCCAGTAAGGGACAGGGCGGGAACACTGAAGCTTTCTTT. Translation gives CASKGQGGNTEAFF. Combining the CDR3 with reference TRBV19 and TRBJ1-1 gives the whole variable domain DGGITQSPKYLFRKEGQNVTLSCEQNLNHDAMYWYRQDPGQGLRLIYYSQIVNDFQKGDIAEGYSVSREKKESFPLTVTSAQKNPTAFYLCASKGQGGNTEAFFGQGTRLTVV.

The chain joins TRBV7-8 to TRBJ1-4; TRBD1 agrees at 10 bases. CDR1 SGHVS and CDR2 FQNEAQ come from the germline V gene. The CDR3 runs to 14 residues. V gave up 5 bases and J gave up 5 bases; unmatched junction bases: 2. The CDR3, as DNA: TGTGCCAGCAGCCCGGGACAGGGGAATGAAAAACTGTTTTTT. This gives the protein CASSPGQGNEKLFF.

V gene TRBV6-4 combines with J gene TRBJ1-3; D ambiguous. V dropped 2 bases and J dropped 0 bases, with 11 bases sitting between them. This CDR3 contains 16 residues. Germline V gene sequence: CDR1 MRHNA, CDR2 SNTAGT. The CDR3 protein is CASSDPEILSGNTIYF. CDR3 in DNA: TGTGCCAGCAGTGACCCGGAGATTCTCTCTGGAAACACCATATATTTT.

This clone was seen more than once but under ten times. The chain uses TRBV4-1 and TRBJ2-7; 8 nucleotides line up with TRBD2. Per the germline V gene, CDR1 is MGHRA and CDR2 is YSYEKL. V dropped 3 bases and J dropped 7; count of bases not matched to a gene: 11. The CDR3 loop spans 15 amino acids. CDR3 amino acids: CASSHPLSGGGEQYF. The CDR3 nucleotides read TGCGCCAGCAGCCATCCTTTGAGCGGGGGCGGTGAGCAGTACTTC.

This clone was seen a single time. An end of the junction does not agree with germline; a read error may underlie this. The chain is built from TRBV5-8 and TRBJ2-3; maybe TRBD1 (5 bases). The CDR3 has 14 residues. Germline V gene lookup returns CDR1 SGHTS and CDR2 YDEGEE. DNA of the CDR3: TGTGCCAGCAGCTTGGAGGACCTTACAGGTACGCAGTATTTT. This sequence encodes CASSLEDLTGTQYF.

The J gene is TRBJ2-3, the V gene TRBV2; 12 nucleotides align to TRBD2. Looked up from germline, CDR1 is SNHLY and CDR2 is FYNNEI. This CDR3 is built from 14 residues. J gave up 6 bases and V 6 bases, and 4 bases lay outside the gene matches. CDR3 in amino acids: CASSPLAGGDTQYF. The CDR3 DNA reads as TGTGCCAGCAGCCCTCTAGCGGGGGGGGATACGCAGTATTTT.

The genes are TRBV7-8 and TRBJ2-5, with 9 bases identical to TRBD2. This CDR3 has 17 amino acids. Germline values: CDR1 SGHVS, CDR2 FQNEAQ. V shed 6 bases and J 0 bases; nucleotides not matched to a gene: 11. The CDR3 DNA is TGTGCCAGCAGGCCCTGGGCTGGCGGGGGGGACCAAGAGACCCAGTACTTC. This sequence encodes CASRPWAGGGDQETQYF.

The chain carries TRBV7-9 and TRBJ2-7; no definite D call. The germline V gene encodes CDR1 SEHNR and CDR2 FQNEAQ (reference sequence). Trimming removed 4 bases from V and 0 bases from J, with 7 bases in between. This CDR3 contains 13 residues. CDR3: CASSSEISYEQYF. For the CDR3, the DNA is TGTGCCAGCAGCTCCGAGATCTCCTACGAGCAGTACTTC.

The chain employs TRBV2 and TRBJ1-1, with a weak D call TRBD1 (5 bases). Trimming took 6 bases from V and 4 from J, leaving 9 bases between them. The CDR3 has 12 residues. The germline V gene encodes CDR1 SNHLY and CDR2 FYNNEI. Written as DNA, the CDR3 is TGTGCCAGCAGCCTGGACATCACTGAAGCTTTCTTT. It specifies CASSLDITEAFF.

V is TRBV27 and J is TRBJ2-3, with 8 bases aligning to TRBD2. The CDR3 covers 15 residues. The V and J ends lost 7 bases and 0 bases, in that order; junction bases with no gene match: 6. In germline, CDR1 is MNHEY, CDR2 SMNVEV (reference sequence). This chain's CDR3 is CASTDSGESTDTQYF. Written as DNA, the CDR3 is TGTGCCAGCACCGATAGCGGGGAAAGCACAGATACGCAGTATTTT.

V gene TRBV2 combines with J gene TRBJ1-1, with D perhaps matching TRBD1 (5 bases). The V and J ends lost 3 bases and 3 bases respectively, with 14 bases between them. From germline, CDR1 is SNHLY and CDR2 FYNNEI. The CDR3 is 15 residues long. CDR3 nucleotide sequence: TGTGCCAGCAGTGACCAGGGTGGAATGTACACTGAAGCTTTCTTT. As protein: CASSDQGGMYTEAFF. Variable domain in full (rest from reference TRBV2 and TRBJ1-1): EPEVTQTPSHQVTQMGQEVILRCVPISNHLYFYWYRQILGQKVEFLVSFYNNEISEKSEIFDDQFSVERPDGSNFTLKIRSTKLEDSAMYFCASSDQGGMYTEAFFGQGTRLTVV.

In DNA form, the CDR3 reads TGTGCCAGCAGTGAGGGAGCAAGGCTGTTGGGTAACTATGGCTACACCTTC. This translates into CASSEGARLLGNYGYTF. The chain has TRBV2 and TRBJ1-2; D gene unclear. With 3 bases removed from V and 1 base from J, the gap between germline ends came to 18 bases. This CDR3 contains 17 residues. Looked up from germline, CDR1 is SNHLY and CDR2 is FYNNEI.

The chain recombines TRBV5-1 with TRBJ1-2, with TRBD1 as a possible D gene (6 bases). Deletions cut 4 bases from V and 6 bases from J, with 10 bases between. The length of the CDR3 is 12 residues. Germline V gives CDR1 SGHRS, CDR2 YFSETQ. The DNA of the CDR3 is TGCGCCAGCAGCCCGGACAGAGATGGCTACACCTTC. This translates into CASSPDRDGYTF. Full variable domain (missing parts from reference TRBV5-1 and TRBJ1-2): KAGVTQTPRYLIKTRGQQVTLSCSPISGHRSVSWYQQTPGQGLQFLFEYFSETQRNKGNFPGRFSGRQFSNSRSEMNVSTLELGDSALYLCASSPDRDGYTFGSGTRLTVV.